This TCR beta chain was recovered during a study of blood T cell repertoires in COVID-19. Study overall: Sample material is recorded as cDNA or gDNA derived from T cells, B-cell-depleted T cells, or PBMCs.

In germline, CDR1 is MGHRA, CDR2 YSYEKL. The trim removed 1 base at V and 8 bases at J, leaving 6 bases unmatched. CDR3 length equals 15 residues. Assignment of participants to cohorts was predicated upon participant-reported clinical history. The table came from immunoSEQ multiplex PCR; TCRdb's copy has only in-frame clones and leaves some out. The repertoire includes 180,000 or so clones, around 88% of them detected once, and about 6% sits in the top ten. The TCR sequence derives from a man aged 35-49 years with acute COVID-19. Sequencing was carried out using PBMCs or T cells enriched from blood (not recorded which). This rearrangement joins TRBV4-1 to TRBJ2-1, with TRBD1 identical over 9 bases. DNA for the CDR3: TGCGCCAGCAGCCAAGGGGACAGGGAAGGAGATGAGCAGTTCTTC. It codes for CASSQGDREGDEQFF.